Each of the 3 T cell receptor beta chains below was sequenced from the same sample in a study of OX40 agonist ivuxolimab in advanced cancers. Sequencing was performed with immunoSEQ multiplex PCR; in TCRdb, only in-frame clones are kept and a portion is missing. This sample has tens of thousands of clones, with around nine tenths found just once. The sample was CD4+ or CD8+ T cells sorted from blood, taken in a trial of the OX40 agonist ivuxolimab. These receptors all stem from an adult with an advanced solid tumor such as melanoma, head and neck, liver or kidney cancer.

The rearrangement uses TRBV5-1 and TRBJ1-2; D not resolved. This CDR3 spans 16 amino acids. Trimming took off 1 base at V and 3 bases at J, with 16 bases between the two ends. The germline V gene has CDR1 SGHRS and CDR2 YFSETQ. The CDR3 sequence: CASSLKNGGSDYGYTF. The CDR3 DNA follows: TGCGCCAGCAGCTTGAAAAACGGAGGTTCGGACTATGGCTACACCTTC.

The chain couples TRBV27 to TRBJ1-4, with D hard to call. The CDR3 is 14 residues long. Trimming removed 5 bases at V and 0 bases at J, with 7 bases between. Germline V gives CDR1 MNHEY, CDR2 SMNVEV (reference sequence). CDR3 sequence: CASSRTPTNEKLFF. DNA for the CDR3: TGTGCCAGCAGTAGGACCCCAACTAATGAAAAACTGTTTTTT. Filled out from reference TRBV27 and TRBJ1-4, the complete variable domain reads EAQVTQNPRYLITVTGKKLTVTCSQNMNHEYMSWYRQDPGLGLRQIYYSMNVEVTDKGDVPEGYKVSRKEKRNFPLILESPSPNQTSLYFCASSRTPTNEKLFFGSGTQLSVL.

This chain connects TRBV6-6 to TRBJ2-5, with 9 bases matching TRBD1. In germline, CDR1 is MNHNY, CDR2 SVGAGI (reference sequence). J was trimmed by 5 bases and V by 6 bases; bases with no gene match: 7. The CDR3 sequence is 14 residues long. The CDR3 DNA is TGTGCCAGCAGCCAGGGACAGGGCCTGGAGACCCAGTACTTC. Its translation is CASSQGQGLETQYF.